The clone carrying this T cell receptor (beta chain) turned up a few times. Antigen specificity is unknown. This sample is drawn from a study of T-cell memory formation after mild COVID-19. Study results and caveats: Shrinking CD4+ clones were chiefly CM and EM; CD8+ ones were chiefly EMRA. Later expanders leaned toward CD4+, whereas clones contracting from day 15 to 85 were balanced CD4/CD8. Nothing showed for sure that second-wave clones peaking on day 37 were SARS-CoV-2 specific.

CDR3 size: 15 residues. The germline CDR1 and CDR2 sequences are SGHRS and YFSETQ. V shed 0 bases and J 4 bases; nucleotides not matched to a gene: 6. Using its own MiXCR run on the 5' RACE reads, TCRdb lists one record per CDR3 protein. This sample has 410,000 or so distinct CDR3 sequences, with less than 25% found just once. The chain uses TRBV5-1 and TRBJ2-7, with TRBD2 matching over 8 bases. The clonotype comes from an adult woman who had mild COVID-19 (a few samples of this study predate the infection). Cell type and time point are not known. The sequenced material came from PBMCs or a T cell subset sorted from them (not recorded which). For the CDR3, the DNA is TGCGCCAGCAGCTTGGCCAGGCGGGAGGTGTACGAGCAGTACTTC. Its translation: CASSLARREVYEQYF.